This TCR beta chain is drawn from a study of breast tumors, draining lymph nodes, adjacent tissues. Study-wide points: Compared with basal-like, luminal-like tumors shared significantly more repertoire with nontumor tissue.

The lymph nodes were axillary draining lymph nodes from breast cancer patients. TCRdb recomputed calls from the multiplex PCR reads with MiXCR, one row per CDR3 protein. The data hold nearly 110,000 distinct CDR3 sequences, with more than 30% observed a single time. Ten or more counts support this clonotype. As yet, its antigen is unknown. In germline, CDR1 is MDHEN, CDR2 SYDVKM. The ends lost 5 bases at V and 5 bases at J; junction bases unmatched: 6. There are 15 residues in the CDR3. The sequence derives from a female donor with breast cancer. Some clones in this sample may be carry-over from other donors' samples. What was sequenced was axillary lymph node tissue. The chain carries TRBV28 and TRBJ2-5; TRBD2 agrees at 12 bases. This CDR3 is CASSRLAGVGETQYF. CDR3 nucleotide sequence: TGTGCCAGCAGTCGACTAGCGGGAGTTGGGGAGACCCAGTACTTC.